Following are 2 T cell receptor beta chains from one sample sequenced in a study of beta chain features in type 1 diabetes. These TCRs are of unknown antigen specificity. General study findings and limits: Among patients with Type 1 diabetes, TCRB CDR3s were moderately but significantly shorter in every one of the four CD4+ subsets.

Expressed TCRB transcripts were sequenced after all isolated RNA was converted to cDNA. The assay was immunoSEQ multiplex PCR, and TCRdb's table has in-frame clones only and misses some. The sample has 250,000 to 300,000 clones, around 25% seen once. Input material: naive CD4+ T cells from blood. Receptor source: a woman aged 25 to 39 with type 1 diabetes.

There are a few counts of this clone. This rearrangement joins TRBV7-3 to TRBJ2-6; D not resolved. The CDR3 totals 15 residues. The V gene lost 5 bases and the J gene lost 0 bases, with 8 bases spanning the gap. Germline V lookup: CDR1 SGHTA, CDR2 FQGTGA. As DNA, the CDR3 is TGTGCCAGCAGCCAAACGAGCTCTGGGGCCAACGTCCTGACTTTC. Encoded protein: CASSQTSSGANVLTF.

This sequence joins TRBV29-1 and TRBJ1-2; a weak D match, TRBD1 (5 bases). CDR3 length: 13 residues. Trimming stripped 6 bases from V and 7 bases from J, with 18 bases between. Germline assignment: CDR1 SQVTM and CDR2 ANQGSEA. DNA for the CDR3: TGCAGCGTCCCCCGCAGGGATTTACGTGGCTACACCTTC. Translating gives CSVPRRDLRGYTF.